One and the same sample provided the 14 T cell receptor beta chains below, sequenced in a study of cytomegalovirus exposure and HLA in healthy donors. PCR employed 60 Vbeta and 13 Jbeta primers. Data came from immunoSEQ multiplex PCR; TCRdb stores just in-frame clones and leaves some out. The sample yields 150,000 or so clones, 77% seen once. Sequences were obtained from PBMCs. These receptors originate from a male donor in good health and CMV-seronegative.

CDR3 in amino acids: CASSVAGQEGYEQYF. The DNA of the CDR3 is TGTGCCAGCAGCGTAGCTGGCCAGGAGGGCTACGAGCAGTACTTC. The chain links TRBV9 to TRBJ2-7; perhaps TRBD2 as D (6 bases). Germline CDR1 SGDLS, CDR2 YYNGEE. With 0 bases removed from V and 3 bases from J, the gap between germline ends came to 13 bases. The CDR3 sequence is 15 residues long.

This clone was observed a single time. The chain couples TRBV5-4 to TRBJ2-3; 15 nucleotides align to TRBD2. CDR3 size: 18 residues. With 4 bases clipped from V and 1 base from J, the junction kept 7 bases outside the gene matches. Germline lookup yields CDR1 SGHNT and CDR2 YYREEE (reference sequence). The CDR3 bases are TGTGCCAGCAGCCCCGCCGGGACTAGCGGGAGGCGCACAGATACGCAGTATTTT. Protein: CASSPAGTSGRRTDTQYF.

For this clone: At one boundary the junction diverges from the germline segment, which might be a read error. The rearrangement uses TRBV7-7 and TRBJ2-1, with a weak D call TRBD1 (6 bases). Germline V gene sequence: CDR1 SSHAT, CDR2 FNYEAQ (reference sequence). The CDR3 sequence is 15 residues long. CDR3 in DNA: TGTGCTAGCAGCTTCGACAGGAGCTCCTACAATGAGCAGTTCTTC. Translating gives CASSFDRSSYNEQFF. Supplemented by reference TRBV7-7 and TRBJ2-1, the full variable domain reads GAGVSQSPRYKVTKRGQDVTLRCDPISSHATLYWYQQALGQGPEFLTYFNYEAQPDKSGLPSDRFSAERPEGSISTLTIQRTEQRDSAMYRCASSFDRSSYNEQFFGPGTRLTVL.

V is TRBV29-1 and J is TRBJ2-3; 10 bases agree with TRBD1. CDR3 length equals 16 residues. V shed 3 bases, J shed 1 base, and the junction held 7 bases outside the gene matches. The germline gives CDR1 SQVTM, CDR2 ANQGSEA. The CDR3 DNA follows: TGCAGCGTTGACGAACCCGGGACAGGGGGCACAGATACGCAGTATTTT. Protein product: CSVDEPGTGGTDTQYF.

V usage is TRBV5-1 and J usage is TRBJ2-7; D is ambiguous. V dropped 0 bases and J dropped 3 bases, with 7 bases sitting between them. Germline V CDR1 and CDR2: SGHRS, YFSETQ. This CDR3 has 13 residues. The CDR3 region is CASSLDRDYEQYF. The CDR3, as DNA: TGCGCCAGCAGCTTGGACAGAGACTACGAGCAGTACTTC.

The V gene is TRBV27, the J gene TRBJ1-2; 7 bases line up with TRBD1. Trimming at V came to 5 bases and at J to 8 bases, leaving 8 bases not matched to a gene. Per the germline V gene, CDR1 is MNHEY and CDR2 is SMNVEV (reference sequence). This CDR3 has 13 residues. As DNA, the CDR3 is TGTGCCAGCAGTCTCGGGACAGAGGGGGGCTACACCTTC. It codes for CASSLGTEGGYTF.

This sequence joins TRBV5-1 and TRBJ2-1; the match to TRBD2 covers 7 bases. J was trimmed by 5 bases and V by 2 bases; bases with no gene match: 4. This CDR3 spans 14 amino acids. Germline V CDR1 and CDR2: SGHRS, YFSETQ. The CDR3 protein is CASSLTGGDNEQFF. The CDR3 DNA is TGCGCCAGCAGCTTAACGGGAGGAGACAATGAGCAGTTCTTC. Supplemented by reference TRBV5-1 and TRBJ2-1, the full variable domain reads KAGVTQTPRYLIKTRGQQVTLSCSPISGHRSVSWYQQTPGQGLQFLFEYFSETQRNKGNFPGRFSGRQFSNSRSEMNVSTLELGDSALYLCASSLTGGDNEQFFGPGTRLTVL.

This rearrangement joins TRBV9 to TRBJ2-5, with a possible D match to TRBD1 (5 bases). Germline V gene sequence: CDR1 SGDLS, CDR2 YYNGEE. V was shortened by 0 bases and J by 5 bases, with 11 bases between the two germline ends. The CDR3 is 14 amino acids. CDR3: CASSVEVGRETQYF. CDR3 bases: TGTGCCAGCAGCGTAGAGGTGGGGCGGGAGACCCAGTACTTC.

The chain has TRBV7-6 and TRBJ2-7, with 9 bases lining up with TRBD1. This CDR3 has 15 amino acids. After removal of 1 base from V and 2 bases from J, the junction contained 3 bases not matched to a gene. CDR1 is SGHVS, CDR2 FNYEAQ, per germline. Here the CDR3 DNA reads TGTGCCAGCAGCTTAGGGACAGGGGACACCTACGAGCAGTACTTC. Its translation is CASSLGTGDTYEQYF.

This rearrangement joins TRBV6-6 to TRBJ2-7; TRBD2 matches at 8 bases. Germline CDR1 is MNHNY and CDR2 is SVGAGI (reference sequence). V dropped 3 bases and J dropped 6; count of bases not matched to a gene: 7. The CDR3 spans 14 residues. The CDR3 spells CASSYDGRAIEQYF. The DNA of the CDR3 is TGTGCCAGCAGTTATGACGGGAGGGCCATCGAGCAGTACTTC.

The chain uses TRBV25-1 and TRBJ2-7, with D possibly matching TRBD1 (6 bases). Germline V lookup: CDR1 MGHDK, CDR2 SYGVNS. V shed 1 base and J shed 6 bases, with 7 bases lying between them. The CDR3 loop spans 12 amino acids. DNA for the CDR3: TGTGCCAGCAGTGAATGGGGGCGCGAGCAGTACTTC. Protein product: CASSEWGREQYF.

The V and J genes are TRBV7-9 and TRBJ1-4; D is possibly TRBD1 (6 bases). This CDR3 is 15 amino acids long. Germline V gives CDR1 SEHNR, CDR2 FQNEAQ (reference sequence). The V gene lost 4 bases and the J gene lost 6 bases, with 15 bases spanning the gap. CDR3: CASSYGQTEDEKLFF. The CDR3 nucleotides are TGTGCCAGCAGCTACGGACAGACCGAAGATGAAAAACTGTTTTTT.

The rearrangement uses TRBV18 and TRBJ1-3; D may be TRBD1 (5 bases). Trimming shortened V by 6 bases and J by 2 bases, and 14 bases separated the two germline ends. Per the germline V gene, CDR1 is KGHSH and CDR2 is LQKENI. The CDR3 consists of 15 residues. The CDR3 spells CASSTLEGTGNTIYF. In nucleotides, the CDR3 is TGTGCCAGCTCCACCCTGGAGGGGACTGGAAACACCATATATTTT.

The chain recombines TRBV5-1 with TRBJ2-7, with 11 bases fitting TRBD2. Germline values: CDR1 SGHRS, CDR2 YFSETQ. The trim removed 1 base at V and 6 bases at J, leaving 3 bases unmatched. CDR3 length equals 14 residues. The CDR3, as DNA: TGCGCCAGCAGCTTGACTAGCGGGAGATTCGAGCAGTACTTC. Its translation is CASSLTSGRFEQYF. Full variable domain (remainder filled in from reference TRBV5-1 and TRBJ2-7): KAGVTQTPRYLIKTRGQQVTLSCSPISGHRSVSWYQQTPGQGLQFLFEYFSETQRNKGNFPGRFSGRQFSNSRSEMNVSTLELGDSALYLCASSLTSGRFEQYFGPGTRLTVT.